One TCR beta chain is described in this entry. Its antigen remains unidentified. The data derive from a study of graft-versus-host responses after intestinal transplantation. Overall study: Recipients across the board were started on anti-thymocyte globulin induction, then kept on tacrolimus and steroids for about three years.

CDR3 length: 15 residues. With 4 bases clipped from V and 5 bases from J, the junction kept 6 bases outside the gene matches. Germline lookup yields CDR1 SNHLY and CDR2 FYNNEI. Some clones are missing from TCRdb's copy, which holds only in-frame ones; the method was immunoSEQ multiplex PCR. Of approximately 85,000 clones listed, over 85% were seen once; the top ten hold approximately 1.1%. The sample here was unstimulated CD8+ T cells sorted from spleen or lymph node cells, taken before transplant. The chain combines TRBV2 with TRBJ1-5; 9 nucleotides match TRBD1. This TCR was recovered from a human donor who was the organ donor for an intestinal transplant. CDR3 sequence: CASSGWTGADQPQHF. The CDR3 DNA reads TGTGCCAGCAGTGGATGGACAGGGGCGGATCAGCCCCAGCATTTT.